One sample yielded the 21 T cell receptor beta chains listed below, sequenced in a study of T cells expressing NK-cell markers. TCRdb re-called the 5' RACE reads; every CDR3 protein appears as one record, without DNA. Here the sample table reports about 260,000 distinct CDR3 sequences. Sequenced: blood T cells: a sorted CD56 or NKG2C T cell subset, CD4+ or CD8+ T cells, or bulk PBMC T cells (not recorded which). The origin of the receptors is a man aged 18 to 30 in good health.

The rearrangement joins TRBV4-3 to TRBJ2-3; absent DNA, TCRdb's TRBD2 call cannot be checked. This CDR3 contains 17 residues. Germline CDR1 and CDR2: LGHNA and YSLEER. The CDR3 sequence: CASSQEALAGLTDTQYF.

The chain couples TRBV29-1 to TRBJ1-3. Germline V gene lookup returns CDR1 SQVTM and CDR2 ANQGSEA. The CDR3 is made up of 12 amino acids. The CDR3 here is CSVEPPGNTIYF.

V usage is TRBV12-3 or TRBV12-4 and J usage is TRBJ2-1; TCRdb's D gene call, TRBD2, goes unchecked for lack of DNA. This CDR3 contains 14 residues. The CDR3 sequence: CATRGTSSYNEQFF.

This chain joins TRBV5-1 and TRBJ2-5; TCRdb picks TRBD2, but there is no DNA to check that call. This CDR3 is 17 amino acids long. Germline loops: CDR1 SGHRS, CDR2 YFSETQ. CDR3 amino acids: CASSLGTSGRIQETQYF.

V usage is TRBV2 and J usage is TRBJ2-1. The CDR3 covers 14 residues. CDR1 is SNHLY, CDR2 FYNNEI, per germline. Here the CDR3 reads CASSVERSYNEQFF. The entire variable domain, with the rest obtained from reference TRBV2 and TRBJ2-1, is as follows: EPEVTQTPSHQVTQMGQEVILRCVPISNHLYFYWYRQILGQKVEFLVSFYNNEISEKSEIFDDQFSVERPDGSNFTLKIRSTKLEDSAMYFCASSVERSYNEQFFGPGTRLTVL.

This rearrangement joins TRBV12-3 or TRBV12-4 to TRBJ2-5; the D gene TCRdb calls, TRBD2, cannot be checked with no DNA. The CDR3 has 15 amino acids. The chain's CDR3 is CASSPSLLYQETQYF.

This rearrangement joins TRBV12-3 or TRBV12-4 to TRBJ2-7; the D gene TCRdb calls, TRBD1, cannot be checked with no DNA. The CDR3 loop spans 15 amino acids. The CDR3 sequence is CASRTGTVSSYEQYF.

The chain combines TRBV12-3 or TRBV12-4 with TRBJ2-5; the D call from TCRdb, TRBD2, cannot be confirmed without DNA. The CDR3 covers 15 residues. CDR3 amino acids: CASSLERTKAETQYF.

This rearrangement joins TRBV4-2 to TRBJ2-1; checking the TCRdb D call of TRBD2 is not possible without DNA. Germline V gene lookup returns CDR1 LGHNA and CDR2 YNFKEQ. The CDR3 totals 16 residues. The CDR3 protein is CASSQPSGSSYNEQFF.

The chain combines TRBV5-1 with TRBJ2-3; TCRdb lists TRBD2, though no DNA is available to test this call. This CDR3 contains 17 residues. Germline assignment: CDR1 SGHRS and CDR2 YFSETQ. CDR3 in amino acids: CASRGTSGREHTDTQYF. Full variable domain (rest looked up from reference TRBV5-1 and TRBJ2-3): KAGVTQTPRYLIKTRGQQVTLSCSPISGHRSVSWYQQTPGQGLQFLFEYFSETQRNKGNFPGRFSGRQFSNSRSEMNVSTLELGDSALYLCASRGTSGREHTDTQYFGPGTRLTVL.

This chain's CDR3 is CASQGLHNEQFF. V usage is TRBV23-1 and J usage is TRBJ2-1; TCRdb proposes TRBD2, but this gene call is untestable without DNA. TRBV23-1 is given ORF status, its function remaining uncertain. This CDR3 comprises 12 residues.

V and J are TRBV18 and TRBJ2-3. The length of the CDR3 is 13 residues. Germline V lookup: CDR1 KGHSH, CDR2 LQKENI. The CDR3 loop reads CASSPIHEDTQYF. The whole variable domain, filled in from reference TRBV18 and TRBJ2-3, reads NAGVMQNPRHLVRRRGQEARLRCSPMKGHSHVYWYRQLPEEGLKFMVYLQKENIIDESGMPKERFSAEFPKEGPSILRIQQVVRGDSAAYFCASSPIHEDTQYFGPGTRLTVL.

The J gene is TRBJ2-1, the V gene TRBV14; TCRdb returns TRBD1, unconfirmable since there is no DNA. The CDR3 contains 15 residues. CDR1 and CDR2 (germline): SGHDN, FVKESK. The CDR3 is CASSPLGYRGNEQFF.

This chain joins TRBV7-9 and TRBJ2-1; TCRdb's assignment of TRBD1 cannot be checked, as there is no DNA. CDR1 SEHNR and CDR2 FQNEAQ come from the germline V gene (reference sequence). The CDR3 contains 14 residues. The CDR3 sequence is CASSTRTVYNEQFF.

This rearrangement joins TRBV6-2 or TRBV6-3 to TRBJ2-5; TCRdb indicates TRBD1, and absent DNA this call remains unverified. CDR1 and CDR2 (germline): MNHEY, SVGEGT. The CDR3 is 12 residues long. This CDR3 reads CASTPGSRTQYF.

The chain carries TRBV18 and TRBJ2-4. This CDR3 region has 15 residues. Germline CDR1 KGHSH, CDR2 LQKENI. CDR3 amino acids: CASSPPRGGKNIQYF.

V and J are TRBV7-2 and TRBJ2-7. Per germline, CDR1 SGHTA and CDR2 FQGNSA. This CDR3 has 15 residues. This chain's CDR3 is CASSLALRGNYEQYF.

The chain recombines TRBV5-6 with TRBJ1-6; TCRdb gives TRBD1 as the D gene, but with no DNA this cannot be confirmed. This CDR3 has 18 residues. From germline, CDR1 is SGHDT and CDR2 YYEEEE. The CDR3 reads CASTNREGGRFQNSPLHF.

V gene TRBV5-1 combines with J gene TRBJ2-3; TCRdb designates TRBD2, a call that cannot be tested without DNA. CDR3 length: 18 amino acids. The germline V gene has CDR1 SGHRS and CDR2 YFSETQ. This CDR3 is CASSLSGTSGRSTDTQYF.

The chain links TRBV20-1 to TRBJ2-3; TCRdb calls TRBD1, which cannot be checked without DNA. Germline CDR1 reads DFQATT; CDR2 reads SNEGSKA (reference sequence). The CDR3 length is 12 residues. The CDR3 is CSALAPGDTQYF.

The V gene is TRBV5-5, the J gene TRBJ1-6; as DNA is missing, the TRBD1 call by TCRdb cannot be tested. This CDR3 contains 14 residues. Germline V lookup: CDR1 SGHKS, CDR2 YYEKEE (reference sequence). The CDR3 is CASMTGTANSPLHF.